The rows below give T cell receptor beta chains drawn from one sample of a study of metastatic and nonmetastatic thyroid tumors. TCRdb reanalyzed the PCR reads with MiXCR. This table has 30,000 or so clones, roughly 25% appearing once. The specimen sequenced was blood. The receptors here all came from a female donor with papillary thyroid cancer or a benign thyroid nodule (not recorded which). Some clones in this sample may be carry-over from other donors' samples. Each CDR3 is given with its conserved first and last residue. Each record gives: clone size, J gene, CDR3 length, V gene, D gene, CDR3 DNA, CDR3 protein. A D gene is named only where the DNA matches it firmly. The listing skips clone size in some rows; elsewhere it reads once, few, many or a size class.

>many|TRBJ1-6|13|TRBV11-2|.
TGTGCCAGCAGCTGGACAGCCAATTCACCCCTCCACTTT
CASSWTANSPLHF
>.|TRBJ2-1|15|TRBV30|.
TGTGCCTGGAGCCAACTAGGTAACTCCTACAATGAGCAGTTCTTC
CAWSQLGNSYNEQFF
>many|TRBJ1-1|13|TRBV18|.
TGTGCCAGCTCACCGTCCGACACCCGTGAAGCTTTCTTT
CASSPSDTREAFF
>many|TRBJ2-6|17|TRBV30|.
TGTGCCTGGAGTGTAAATCGCGGGACAACTGGGGCCAACGTCCTGACTTTC
CAWSVNRGTTGANVLTF
>medium-sized|TRBJ2-1|11|TRBV12-3/TRBV12-4|TRBD2
TGTGCCAGCAGCCTGGGACTAGAGCAGTTCTTC
CASSLGLEQFF
>many|TRBJ2-1|13|TRBV12-5|.
TGTGCTAGGGCTGCAGGTTCCTACAATGAGCAGTTCTTC
CARAAGSYNEQFF
>many|TRBJ2-7|13|TRBV20-1|.
TGCAGTGCTAGAGCCCGGACAGAATACGAGCAGTACTTC
CSARARTEYEQYF
>.|TRBJ2-7|17|TRBV6-1|.
TGTGCCAGCAGTGATATCCCGCGACAGGACGGACCCTACGTGCAGTACTTC
CASSDIPRQDGPYVQYF
>many|TRBJ1-5|15|TRBV6-2/TRBV6-3|.
TGTGCCAGCAGTTACTCGTTAGTGGGGCCACAGCCCCAGCATTTT
CASSYSLVGPQPQHF
>many|TRBJ2-5|14|TRBV24-1|TRBD2
TGTGCCACCAGTGATCCGGGACTAGTGGGGACCCAGTACTTC
CATSDPGLVGTQYF
>many|TRBJ2-1|13|TRBV7-3|TRBD1
TGTGCCAGCAGCTTGGGACAGGCCAATGAGCAGTTCTTC
CASSLGQANEQFF
>.|TRBJ1-4|17|TRBV6-2/TRBV6-3|.
TGTGCCAGCAGTTACAGGGTTTCGCGCGCAACTAATGAAAAACTGTTTTTT
CASSYRVSRATNEKLFF
>many|TRBJ1-1|10|TRBV29-1|.
TGCAGCGTTGAGGGGGCCCCAGCTTTCTTT
CSVEGAPAFF
>medium-sized|TRBJ2-7|12|TRBV9|.
TGTGCCAGCAGCGTAGGGACGGACGAGCAGTACTTC
CASSVGTDEQYF
>.|TRBJ1-5|13|TRBV19|.
TGTGCCAGCTTCGGGGCTAGAGGTCAGCCCCAGCATTTT
CASFGARGQPQHF
>.|TRBJ1-4|16|TRBV7-9|.
TGTGCCAGCAGTTCCACTGGGGGGCGCCCCGAAGAAAAACTGTTTTTT
CASSSTGGRPEEKLFF
>.|TRBJ1-5|14|TRBV5-6|.
TGTGACTGCAGCTTTCACGGGTACGATCAGCCCCAGCATTTT
CDCSFHGYDQPQHF
>many|TRBJ2-3|17|TRBV24-1|.
TGTGCCACCAGTGATCCGATGAGCGGATTAAGCACAGATACGCAGTATTTT
CATSDPMSGLSTDTQYF
>few|TRBJ2-7|11|TRBV28|TRBD1
TGTGCCAGCACAGGGGGCTACGAGCAGTACTTC
CASTGGYEQYF
>few|TRBJ2-3|14|TRBV6-2/TRBV6-3|.
TGTGCCAGCCAGACAGGTGGCGCTACAGATACGCAGTATTTT
CASQTGGATDTQYF
>few|TRBJ1-1|15|TRBV6-1|.
TGTGCCAGCATCCCCGTGGGGGGCCGTGACACTGAAGCTCTCTTT
CASIPVGGRDTEALF
>many|TRBJ2-1|17|TRBV6-5|TRBD2
TGTGCCAGCAGTTGGAAAGTAGCGGGAGGGCCTAAGAATGAGCAGTTCTTC
CASSWKVAGGPKNEQFF
>many|TRBJ2-7|15|TRBV3-1|TRBD2
TGTGCCAGCAGCCATTGGGGACTAGAAGACTACGAGCAGTACTTC
CASSHWGLEDYEQYF
>many|TRBJ2-5|11|TRBV20-1|.
TGCAGTGCTAGGCCCCAAGAGACCCAGTACTTC
CSARPQETQYF
>.|TRBJ1-2|12|TRBV6-1|.
TGTGCCAGCAGCGGGACCAACGGGGGCTACACCTTC
CASSGTNGGYTF
>many|TRBJ2-7|14|TRBV7-7|.
TGTGCTAGCAGACCCCTTGGGGCGCCCTACGAGCAGTACTTC
CASRPLGAPYEQYF
>.|TRBJ2-5|15|TRBV10-3|TRBD1
TGTGCCATCAGTCCAACGGACAGGGTCCAAGAGACCCAGTACTTC
CAISPTDRVQETQYF
>.|TRBJ2-7|15|TRBV4-2|.
TGTGCCAGCAGCCCGCGGGACCAGGCATTGGGGGAGCAGTACTTC
CASSPRDQALGEQYF
>medium-sized|TRBJ2-7|15|TRBV5-1|TRBD1
TGCGCCAGCAGTCAACAAGCGGACAGGGGCTACGAGCAGTACTTC
CASSQQADRGYEQYF
>many|TRBJ1-5|15|TRBV19|.
TGTGCCAGTAGTCTACTTGACAGTTCTTATCAGCCCCAGCATTTT
CASSLLDSSYQPQHF
>.|TRBJ2-7|15|TRBV6-2/TRBV6-3|.
TGTGCCAGCAGTTACCCCCTGGGGCAGCGAGGTGAGCAGTACTTC
CASSYPLGQRGEQYF
>.|TRBJ2-1|16|TRBV4-1|.
TGCGCCAGCAGTTACGGGGTATCGAGATCCAACAATGAGCAGTTCTTC
CASSYGVSRSNNEQFF
>.|TRBJ2-2|15|TRBV6-1|TRBD2
TGTGCCAGCAGTGGACTAGCAGGAGACACCGGGGAGCCGTTTTTT
CASSGLAGDTGEPFF
>many|TRBJ2-4|16|TRBV12-3/TRBV12-4|TRBD1
TGTGCCAGCAGCCTAACGGGGACAGGTTCAAAAAACATTCAGTACTTC
CASSLTGTGSKNIQYF
>few|TRBJ1-1|17|TRBV4-1|.
TGCGCCAGCAGCCAACCGGCGGTAGGGTACATGAACACTGAAGCTTTCTTT
CASSQPAVGYMNTEAFF
>many|TRBJ2-3|12|TRBV6-1|.
TGTGCCAGCAGCTCAAGCACAGATACGCAGTATTTT
CASSSSTDTQYF
>few|TRBJ2-2|15|TRBV10-3|.
TGTGCCATCAGTGAGAGGAACCCCGACACCGGGGAGCTGTTTTTT
CAISERNPDTGELFF
>.|TRBJ2-3|15|TRBV18|.
TGTGCCAGCTCACAGGACTACCTTAGCACAGATACGCAGTATTTT
CASSQDYLSTDTQYF
>many|TRBJ2-1|15|TRBV27|.
TGTGCCAGCAGTTCTCTGGGGGCGGGTTACAATGAGCAGTTCTTC
CASSSLGAGYNEQFF
>large|TRBJ1-1|14|TRBV6-1|TRBD1
TGTGCCAGCAGTATCTGGACAGGCGCCACTGAAGCTTTCTTT
CASSIWTGATEAFF
>many|TRBJ2-1|15|TRBV7-2|.
TGTGCCAGCAGCTTAGCAAGGAGAAGCTACAATGAGCAGTTCTTC
CASSLARRSYNEQFF
>many|TRBJ2-2|16|TRBV11-2|.
TGTGCCAGCAGCCGCCAACCGACAGGCAACACCGGGGAGCTGTTTTTT
CASSRQPTGNTGELFF
>.|TRBJ2-7|14|TRBV5-1|TRBD2
TGCGCCACTCTCTATTGGGAGGGAGGTTTTGAGCAGTACTTC
CATLYWEGGFEQYF
>.|TRBJ2-7|12|TRBV5-1|.
TGCGCCAGCAGCTTGGACAACTACGAGCAGTACTTC
CASSLDNYEQYF